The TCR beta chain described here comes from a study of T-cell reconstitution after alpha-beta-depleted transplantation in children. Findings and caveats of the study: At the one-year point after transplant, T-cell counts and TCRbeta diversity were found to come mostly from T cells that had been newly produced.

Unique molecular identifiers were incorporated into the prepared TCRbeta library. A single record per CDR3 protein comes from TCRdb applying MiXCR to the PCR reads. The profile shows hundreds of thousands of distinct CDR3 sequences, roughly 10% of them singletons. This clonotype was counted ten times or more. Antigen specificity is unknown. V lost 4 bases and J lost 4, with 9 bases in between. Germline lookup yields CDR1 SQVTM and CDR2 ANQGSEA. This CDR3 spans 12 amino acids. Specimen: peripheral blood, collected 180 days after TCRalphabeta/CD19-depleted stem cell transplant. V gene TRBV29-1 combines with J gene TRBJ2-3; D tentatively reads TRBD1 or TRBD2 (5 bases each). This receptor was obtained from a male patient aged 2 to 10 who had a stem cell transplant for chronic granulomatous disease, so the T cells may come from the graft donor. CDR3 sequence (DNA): TGCAGCGTTGCGGGACGGCCAGATACGCAGTATTTT. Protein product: CSVAGRPDTQYF.